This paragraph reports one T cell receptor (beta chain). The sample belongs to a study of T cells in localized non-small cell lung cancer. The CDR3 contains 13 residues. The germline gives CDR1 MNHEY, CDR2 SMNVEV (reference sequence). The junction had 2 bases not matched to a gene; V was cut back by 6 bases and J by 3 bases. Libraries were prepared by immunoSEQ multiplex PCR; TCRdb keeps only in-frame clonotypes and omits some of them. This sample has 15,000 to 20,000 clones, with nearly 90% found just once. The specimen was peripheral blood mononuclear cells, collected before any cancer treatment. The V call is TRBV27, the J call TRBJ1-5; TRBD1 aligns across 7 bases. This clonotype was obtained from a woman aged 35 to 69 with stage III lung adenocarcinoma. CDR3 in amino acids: CASRDRVNQPQHF. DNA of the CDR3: TGTGCCAGCAGAGACAGGGTCAATCAGCCCCAGCATTTT.